What follows describes a single T cell receptor beta chain. The record originates from a study of blood T cell repertoires in COVID-19. Germline V gives CDR1 SNHLY, CDR2 FYNNEI. This CDR3 region has 13 residues. Trimming removed 7 bases from V and 3 bases from J, with 13 bases in between. Participants reported their clinical history, and cohort assignment relied on those reports. Sequenced by immunoSEQ multiplex PCR; TCRdb stores in-frame clones only, minus some. Of about 220,000 clones in the sample, 85% to 90% were seen once. This clonotype originated in a young woman in a cohort exposed to, infected with or recovered from COVID-19 (not recorded which). The chain has TRBV2 and TRBJ2-7, with a weak D call TRBD1 (5 bases). The specimen sequenced was PBMCs or T cells enriched from blood (not recorded which). CDR3 sequence: CASTKGPVYEQYF. As DNA, the CDR3 is TGTGCCAGCACCAAGGGGCCCGTCTACGAGCAGTACTTC.